Listed below are T cell receptor beta chains from one sample, sequenced in a study of blood T cell repertoires in COVID-19. Assay: immunoSEQ multiplex PCR; the TCRdb copy retains only in-frame clones and omits some. Seen here are roughly 300,000 clones, roughly 86% observed once, and the top ten hold approximately 8.8%. Sequencing input: peripheral blood. The receptors shown here come from a man aged 18 to 29 with active or convalescent COVID-19. Each CDR3 is given with its conserved first and last residue.

V gene	J gene	CDR3 protein
TRBV6-2/TRBV6-3	TRBJ1-5	CASSYTGFKDNQPQHF
TRBV6-2/TRBV6-3	TRBJ2-7	CASSYSVGGQGPYEQYF
TRBV7-8	TRBJ2-4	CASSFRAGGGLAKNIQYF
TRBV24-1	TRBJ1-4	CATSNRVNEKLFF
TRBV4-1	TRBJ1-2	CASSPSGVGGYTF
TRBV6-5	TRBJ1-1	CASSYSWQGTEAFF
TRBV3-1/TRBV3-2	TRBJ1-2	CASSQTGGHNYGYTF
TRBV11-2	TRBJ1-1	CASSTMGGAGEAFF
TRBV11-2	TRBJ2-7	CASSSPGQAPYEQYF
TRBV7-3	TRBJ1-6	CASSAYKNSPLHF
TRBV5-4	TRBJ2-1	CASSLGALRPYNEQFF
TRBV7-2	TRBJ1-2	CASSFVGTEYGYTF
TRBV9	TRBJ2-1	CASSVAVGTGDHEQFF
TRBV5-6	TRBJ1-2	CASSLDGPGYTF
TRBV27	TRBJ2-7	CASSRITGTGGYEQYF
TRBV7-6	TRBJ1-2	CASSYAGNYGYTF
TRBV6-5	TRBJ1-1	CASVKPGNTEAFF
TRBV13	TRBJ2-2	CASSGTAGELFF
TRBV5-1	TRBJ1-2	CASSLVGAEGYTF
TRBV4-1	TRBJ2-6	CASSPRGASGQSSGANVLTF
TRBV4-1	TRBJ2-1	CASSQDVWDGRGGRQFF